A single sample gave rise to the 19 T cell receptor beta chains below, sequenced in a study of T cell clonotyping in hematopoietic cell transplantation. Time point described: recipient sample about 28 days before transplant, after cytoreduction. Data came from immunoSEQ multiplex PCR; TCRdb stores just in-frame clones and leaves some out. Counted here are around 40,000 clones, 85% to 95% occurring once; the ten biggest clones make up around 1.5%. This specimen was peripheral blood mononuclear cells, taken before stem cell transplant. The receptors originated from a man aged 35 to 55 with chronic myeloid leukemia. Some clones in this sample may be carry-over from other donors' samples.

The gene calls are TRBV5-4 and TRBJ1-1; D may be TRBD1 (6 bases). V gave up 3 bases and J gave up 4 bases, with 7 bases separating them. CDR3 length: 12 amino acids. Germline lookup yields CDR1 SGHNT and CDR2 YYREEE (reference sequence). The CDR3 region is CASSSRGTEAFF. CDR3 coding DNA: TGTGCCAGCAGCTCCAGGGGCACTGAAGCTTTCTTT.

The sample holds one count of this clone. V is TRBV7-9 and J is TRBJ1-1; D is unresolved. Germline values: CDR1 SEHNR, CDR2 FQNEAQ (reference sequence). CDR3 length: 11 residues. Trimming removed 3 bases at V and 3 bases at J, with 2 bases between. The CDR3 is CASSFHTEAFF. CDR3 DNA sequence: TGTGCCAGCAGCTTCCACACTGAAGCTTTCTTT.

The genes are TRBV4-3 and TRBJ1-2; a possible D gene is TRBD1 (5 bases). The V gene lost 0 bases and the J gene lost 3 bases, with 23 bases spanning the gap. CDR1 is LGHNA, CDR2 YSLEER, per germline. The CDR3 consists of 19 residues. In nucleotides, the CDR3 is TGCGCCAGCAGCCAAGAGATCGGACAATACCAAACCTCGGACTATGGCTACACCTTC. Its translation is CASSQEIGQYQTSDYGYTF.

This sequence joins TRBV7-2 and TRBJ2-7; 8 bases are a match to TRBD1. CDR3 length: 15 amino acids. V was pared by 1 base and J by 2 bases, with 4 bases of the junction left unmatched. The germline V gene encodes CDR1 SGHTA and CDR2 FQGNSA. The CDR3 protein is CASSLGTGITYEQYF. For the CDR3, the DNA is TGTGCCAGCAGCTTAGGGACAGGGATTACCTACGAGCAGTACTTC.

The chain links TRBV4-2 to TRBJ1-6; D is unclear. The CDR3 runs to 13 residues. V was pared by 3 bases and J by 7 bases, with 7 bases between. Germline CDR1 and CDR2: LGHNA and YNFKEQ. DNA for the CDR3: TGTGCCAGCAGCCAGACGGGGAATTCACCCCTCCACTTT. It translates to CASSQTGNSPLHF.

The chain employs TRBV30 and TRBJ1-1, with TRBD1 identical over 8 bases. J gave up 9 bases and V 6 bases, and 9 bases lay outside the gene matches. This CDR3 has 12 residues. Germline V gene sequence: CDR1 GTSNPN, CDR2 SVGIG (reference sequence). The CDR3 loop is CACQFQGAKAFF. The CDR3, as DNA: TGTGCCTGCCAATTCCAGGGGGCAAAAGCTTTCTTT.

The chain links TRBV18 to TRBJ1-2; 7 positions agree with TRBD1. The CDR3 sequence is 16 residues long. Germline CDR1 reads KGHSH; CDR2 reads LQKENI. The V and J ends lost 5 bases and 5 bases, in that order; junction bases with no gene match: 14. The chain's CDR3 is CASSSVKSGTDYGYTF. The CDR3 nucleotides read TGTGCCAGCTCATCTGTCAAGTCGGGGACAGATTATGGCTACACCTTC.

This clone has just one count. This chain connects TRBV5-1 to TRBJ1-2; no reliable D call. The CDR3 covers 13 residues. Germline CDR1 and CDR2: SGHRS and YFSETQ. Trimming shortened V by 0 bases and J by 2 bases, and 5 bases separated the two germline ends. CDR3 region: CASSLGRNYGYTF. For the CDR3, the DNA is TGCGCCAGCAGCTTGGGGCGGAACTATGGCTACACCTTC.

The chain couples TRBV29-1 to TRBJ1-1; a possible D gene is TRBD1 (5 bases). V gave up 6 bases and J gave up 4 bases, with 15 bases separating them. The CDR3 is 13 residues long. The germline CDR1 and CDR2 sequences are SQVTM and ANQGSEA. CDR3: CSVPRVVGTEAFF. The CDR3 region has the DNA TGCAGCGTCCCCAGGGTGGTAGGCACTGAAGCTTTCTTT.

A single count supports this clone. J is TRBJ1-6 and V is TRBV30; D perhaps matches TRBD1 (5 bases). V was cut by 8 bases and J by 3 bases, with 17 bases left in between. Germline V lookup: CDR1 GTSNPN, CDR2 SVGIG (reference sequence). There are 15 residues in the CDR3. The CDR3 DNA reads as TGTGCCGAGGGGAGCGCTGGCCTCTATAATTCACCCCTCCACTTT. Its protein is CAEGSAGLYNSPLHF.

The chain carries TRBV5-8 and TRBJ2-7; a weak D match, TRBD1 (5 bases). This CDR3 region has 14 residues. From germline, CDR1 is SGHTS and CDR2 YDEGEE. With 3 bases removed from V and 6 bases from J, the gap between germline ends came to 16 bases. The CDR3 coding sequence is TGTGCCAGCAGCTCGCAGGAAGGACATTCCGAGCAGTACTTC. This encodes CASSSQEGHSEQYF.

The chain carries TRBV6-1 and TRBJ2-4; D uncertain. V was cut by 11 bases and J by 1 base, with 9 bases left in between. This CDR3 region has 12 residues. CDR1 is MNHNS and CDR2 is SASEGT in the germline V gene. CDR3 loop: CAADLAKNIQYF. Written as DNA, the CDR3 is TGTGCCGCGGACCTGGCCAAAAACATTCAGTACTTC.

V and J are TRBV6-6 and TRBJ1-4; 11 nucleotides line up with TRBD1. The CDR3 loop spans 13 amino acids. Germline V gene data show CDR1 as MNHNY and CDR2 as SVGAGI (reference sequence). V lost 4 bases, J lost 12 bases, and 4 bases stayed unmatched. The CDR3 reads CASSWDRGTELFF. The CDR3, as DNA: TGTGCCAGCAGTTGGGACAGGGGGACGGAACTGTTTTTT.

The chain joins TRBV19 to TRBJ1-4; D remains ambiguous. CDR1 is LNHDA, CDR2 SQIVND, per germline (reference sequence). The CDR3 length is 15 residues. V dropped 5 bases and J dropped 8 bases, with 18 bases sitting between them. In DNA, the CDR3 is TGTGCCAGTAGTGGAGGACTTGGGGTAGGGGAAAAACTGTTTTTT. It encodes CASSGGLGVGEKLFF.

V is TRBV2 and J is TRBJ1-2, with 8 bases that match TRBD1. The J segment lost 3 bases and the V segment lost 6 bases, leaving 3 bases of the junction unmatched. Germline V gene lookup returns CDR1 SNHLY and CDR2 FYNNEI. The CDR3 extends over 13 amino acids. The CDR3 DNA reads TGTGCCAGCAGGGACAGGGCTGACTATGGCTACACCTTC. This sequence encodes CASRDRADYGYTF.

CDR3 region: CASSLQGDPYEQYF. DNA for the CDR3: TGTGCCAGCAGCTTACAGGGAGATCCCTACGAGCAGTACTTC. The chain combines TRBV7-9 with TRBJ2-7; tentatively, D is TRBD1 or TRBD2 (5 bases each). Germline assignment: CDR1 SEHNR and CDR2 FQNEAQ (reference sequence). This CDR3 contains 14 residues. V was trimmed by 2 bases and J by 2 bases, leaving 10 bases between them.

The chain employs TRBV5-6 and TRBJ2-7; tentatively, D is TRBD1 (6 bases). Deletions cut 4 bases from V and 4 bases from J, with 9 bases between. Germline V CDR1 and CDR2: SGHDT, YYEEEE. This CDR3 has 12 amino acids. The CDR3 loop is CASSEQGYEQYF. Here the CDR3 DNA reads TGTGCCAGCAGCGAACAGGGATACGAGCAGTACTTC. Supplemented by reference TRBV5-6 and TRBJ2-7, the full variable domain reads DAGVTQSPTHLIKTRGQQVTLRCSPKSGHDTVSWYQQALGQGPQFIFQYYEEEERQRGNFPDRFSGHQFPNYSSELNVNALLLGDSALYLCASSEQGYEQYFGPGTRLTVT.

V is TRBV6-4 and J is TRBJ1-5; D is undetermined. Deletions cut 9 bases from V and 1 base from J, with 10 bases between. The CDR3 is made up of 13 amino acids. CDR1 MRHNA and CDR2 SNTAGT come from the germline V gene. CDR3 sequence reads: CASSPESNQPQHF. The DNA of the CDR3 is TGTGCCAGTTCCCCGGAGAGCAATCAGCCCCAGCATTTT.

DNA for the CDR3: TGCGCCAGCAGCTTGTTCGCGGACTATGGCTACACCTTC. Its translation: CASSLFADYGYTF. The V and J genes are TRBV5-1 and TRBJ1-2, with D uncertain. The germline gives CDR1 SGHRS, CDR2 YFSETQ. Trimming stripped 1 base from V and 3 bases from J, with 7 bases between. The CDR3 consists of 13 residues.